Each of the 17 T cell receptor beta chains below was sequenced from the same sample in a study of Siglec-9 on CD8 T cells in melanoma. Clones were sequenced by immunoSEQ multiplex PCR, and TCRdb holds only the in-frame ones, with some missing. The sample records around 35,000 clones, 84% being singletons. The sequenced sample consisted of Siglec-9- CD8+ T cells sorted from blood. Receptor source: a human donor in good health.

This clone was detected only once. J is TRBJ1-4 and V is TRBV29-1; maybe TRBD1 (5 bases). The length of the CDR3 is 14 residues. Between the trimmed V and J ends, which lost 8 bases and 3 bases, there was a span of 16 bases. Germline V gives CDR1 SQVTM, CDR2 ANQGSEA. The CDR3 DNA sequence: TGCAGCTTCCGGGACGGGAATTCTAATGAAAAACTGTTTTTT. This sequence encodes CSFRDGNSNEKLFF.

CDR3 in amino acids: CASSFGIGRDYEQYF. CDR3 sequence (DNA): TGTGCCAGCAGCTTCGGTATCGGGAGGGACTACGAGCAGTACTTC. V usage is TRBV7-9 and J usage is TRBJ2-7; 8 bases are a match to TRBD2. The CDR3 runs to 15 residues. CDR1 SEHNR and CDR2 FQNEAQ come from the germline V gene (reference sequence). The V gene end was trimmed by 3 bases and the J gene end by 3 bases; junction bases not matched to a gene: 7.

The chain links TRBV6-4 to TRBJ2-3, with D possibly TRBD2 on 6 matching bases. The CDR3 extends over 14 amino acids. Germline V lookup: CDR1 MRHNA, CDR2 SNTAGT. The V end lost 2 bases, the J end lost 2 bases, and 8 bases lay between the germline ends. CDR3 sequence reads: CASSDAGITDTQYF. CDR3 DNA sequence: TGTGCCAGCAGTGACGCGGGGATCACAGATACGCAGTATTTT.

This clone was detected a few times. J is TRBJ1-1 and V is TRBV5-6; D uncertain. Germline V gives CDR1 SGHDT, CDR2 YYEEEE. CDR3 length: 14 amino acids. Trimming took off 0 bases at V and 1 base at J, with 7 bases between the two ends. CDR3 residues: CASSLAAGNTEAFF. The CDR3 nucleotides are TGTGCCAGCAGCTTGGCCGCAGGGAACACTGAAGCTTTCTTT.

V is TRBV27 and J is TRBJ2-7; D ambiguous. The CDR3 has 15 residues. V dropped 3 bases and J dropped 2 bases, with 14 bases sitting between them. Per the germline V gene, CDR1 is MNHEY and CDR2 is SMNVEV (reference sequence). CDR3 nucleotides: TGTGCCAGCAGTTTGAATAACGGCGGCCCCTACGAGCAGTACTTC. Translating it yields CASSLNNGGPYEQYF.

The DNA for the CDR3 is TGTGCCAGTAGCAAATCTCGGACAGGGAACTCCTATAATTCACCCCTCCACTTT. This codes for CASSKSRTGNSYNSPLHF. This chain connects TRBV19 to TRBJ1-6; the match to TRBD1 covers 8 bases. Trimming removed 6 bases from V and 0 bases from J; junction bases left unmatched: 10. Germline V CDR1 and CDR2: LNHDA, SQIVND (reference sequence). The CDR3 runs 18 residues.

The chain carries TRBV29-1 and TRBJ2-7; D gene ambiguous. The CDR3 has 11 amino acids. Per germline, CDR1 SQVTM and CDR2 ANQGSEA. V was shortened by 4 bases and J by 6 bases, with 10 bases between the two germline ends. This CDR3 reads CSVGFSPEQYF. CDR3 in DNA: TGCAGCGTTGGGTTCTCGCCCGAGCAGTACTTC.

CDR3 loop: CASSEWGLANYGYTF. The CDR3 DNA follows: TGTGCCAGCAGTGAATGGGGGCTAGCTAACTATGGCTACACCTTC. The chain has TRBV2 and TRBJ1-2; D possibly corresponds to TRBD1 (6 bases). V was clipped by 2 bases and J by 0 bases, with 10 bases between them. Germline V CDR1 and CDR2: SNHLY, FYNNEI. The CDR3 covers 15 residues.

The chain recombines TRBV7-3 with TRBJ2-6; D is tentatively TRBD1 or TRBD2 (6 bases each). Deletions cut 2 bases from V and 0 bases from J, with 20 bases between. Per germline, CDR1 SGHTA and CDR2 FQGTGA. CDR3 size: 20 residues. The CDR3 nucleotides are TGTGCCAGCAGCTTATCGGGGTCGGGGGCCCTGAGCTCTGGGGCCAACGTCCTGACTTTC. Its translation: CASSLSGSGALSSGANVLTF.

The chain joins TRBV28 to TRBJ2-2; D is undetermined. Germline V gene lookup returns CDR1 MDHEN and CDR2 SYDVKM. The V gene lost 8 bases and the J gene lost 7 bases, with 11 bases spanning the gap. CDR3 length equals 12 residues. The chain's CDR3 is CASGLAIGELFF. Written as DNA, the CDR3 is TGTGCCAGCGGCCTCGCGATCGGGGAGCTGTTTTTT.

The chain joins TRBV19 to TRBJ2-7, with TRBD1 as a possible D gene (5 bases). This CDR3 region has 14 residues. CDR1 and CDR2 (germline): LNHDA, SQIVND (reference sequence). The V gene lost 2 bases and the J gene lost 1 base, with 9 bases spanning the gap. CDR3 nucleotides: TGTGCCAGTAGTATAATGACAGCTTCCTACGAGCAGTACTTC. This translates into CASSIMTASYEQYF.

The chain uses TRBV7-9 and TRBJ1-4, with 11 bases aligning to TRBD1. The CDR3 contains 17 residues. In germline, CDR1 is SEHNR, CDR2 FQNEAQ (reference sequence). Trimming removed 4 bases from V and 8 bases from J; junction bases left unmatched: 12. CDR3 region: CASSYPTGGQGDEKLFF. As DNA, the CDR3 is TGTGCCAGCAGCTACCCTACCGGGGGACAGGGGGACGAAAAACTGTTTTTT.

The CDR3 DNA is TGTGCCAGCAGTTTATCCGTAGAGGCCCCAGAGACCCAGTACTTC. Translated, it gives CASSLSVEAPETQYF. This sequence joins TRBV27 and TRBJ2-5, with D hard to call. This CDR3 spans 15 amino acids. V dropped 0 bases and J dropped 4 bases, with 12 bases sitting between them. Germline CDR1 MNHEY, CDR2 SMNVEV (reference sequence).

This clone appeared a few times. The chain has TRBV7-3 and TRBJ2-1; perhaps TRBD2 as D (6 bases). V was trimmed by 4 bases and J by 7 bases, leaving 17 bases between them. Germline V gene sequence: CDR1 SGHTA, CDR2 FQGTGA. This CDR3 is built from 15 residues. CDR3 coding DNA: TGTGCCAGCAGCTCCTCGGGGCTCGGAGGGAATGAGCAGTTCTTC. It is translated as CASSSSGLGGNEQFF.

This clone occurred once. The rearrangement joins TRBV11-2 to TRBJ2-1; a weak D match, TRBD2 (5 bases). Trimming cost V 5 bases and J 0 bases, with 17 bases left between them. The length of the CDR3 is 17 residues. The V gene's germline CDR1 is SGHAT and CDR2 FQNNGV. CDR3: CASSPRIALSSYNEQFF. The CDR3 nucleotides are TGTGCCAGCAGCCCGAGAATAGCGTTAAGCTCCTACAATGAGCAGTTCTTC.

The chain links TRBV6-4 to TRBJ2-3; D call uncertain. Trimming left V 2 bases short and J 0 bases short, with 3 bases between. This CDR3 contains 13 residues. The V gene's germline CDR1 is MRHNA and CDR2 SNTAGT. The CDR3 DNA follows: TGTGCCAGCAGTGACCGAAGCACAGATACGCAGTATTTT. Its translation is CASSDRSTDTQYF.

This chain connects TRBV6-6 to TRBJ2-1; TRBD2 might be the D (5 bases). Trimming removed 8 bases at V and 7 bases at J, with 15 bases between. In germline, CDR1 is MNHNY, CDR2 SVGAGI (reference sequence). The CDR3 sequence is 13 residues long. In DNA form, the CDR3 reads TGTGCCAGCGGACCAGCGGCCCAAAATGAGCAGTTCTTC. Its protein is CASGPAAQNEQFF.